Listed below are T cell receptor beta chains from one sample, sequenced in a study of T cell repertoires in cytomegalovirus infection. Using its own MiXCR run on the reads, TCRdb lists one record per CDR3 protein. The sample has about 740,000 distinct CDR3 sequences, roughly 33% seen once. These TCRs are of unknown antigen specificity. The sequencing here drew on cultured PBMCs, taken from culture after CMV antigen stimulation. All receptors derive from a human donor in good health (CMV status not recorded). Some clones in this sample may be carry-over from other donors' samples. Each CDR3 is given with its conserved first and last residue. The D gene is left open where the match is weak. Only part of the rows carry a size: once, few, many, or a class if the clone is expanded.

CASSPTDGEAEAFF	TGTGCCAGCTCACCGACGGACGGAGAGGCTGAAGCTTTCTTT	-	14	-	TRBV18	TRBJ1-1
CASSLELAGGTDTQYF	TGTGCCAGCAGCTTAGAGTTGGCGGGAGGCACAGATACGCAGTATTTT	many	16	TRBD2	TRBV7-2	TRBJ2-3
CASSLASQLREETQYF	TGTGCCAGCAGCCTCGCCTCTCAGTTGCGGGAAGAGACCCAGTACTTC	-	16	-	TRBV4-2	TRBJ2-5
CASSISTGGNQPQHF	TGTGCCAGTAGTATCTCGACAGGGGGGAATCAGCCCCAGCATTTT	-	15	TRBD1	TRBV19	TRBJ1-5
CASSYRGQGSGGYTF	TGTGCCAGCAGCTACCGCGGACAGGGTTCTGGTGGCTACACCTTC	few	15	TRBD1	TRBV7-8	TRBJ1-2
CASSFPFEGGAVDTQYF	TGTGCCAGCAGCTTCCCATTTGAGGGGGGTGCGGTAGATACGCAGTATTTT	few	17	-	TRBV11-2	TRBJ2-3
CASSPRGGLPGGANVLTF	TGTGCCAGCAGCCCCCGAGGCGGGCTTCCTGGCGGGGCCAACGTCCTGACTTTC	-	18	-	TRBV28	TRBJ2-6
CASSLGLAGGRSYNEQFF	TGTGCCAGCAGCTTAGGCCTAGCGGGGGGCCGCTCCTACAATGAGCAGTTCTTC	-	18	TRBD2	TRBV7-8	TRBJ2-1
CASSVRHTSSYEQYF	TGTGCCAGCAGTGTTAGGCACACGAGCTCCTACGAGCAGTACTTC	-	15	-	TRBV6-1	TRBJ2-7
CASSLLAPDTQYF	TGTGCCAGCAGCTTACTAGCGCCAGATACGCAGTATTTT	once	13	-	TRBV7-3	TRBJ2-3
CSAREELAGVEQFF	TGCAGTGCTAGAGAAGAACTAGCGGGAGTCGAGCAGTTCTTC	-	14	TRBD2	TRBV20-1	TRBJ2-1
CSALILAGGETQYF	TGCAGTGCTCTAATTCTAGCGGGTGGGGAGACCCAGTACTTC	-	14	TRBD2	TRBV20-1	TRBJ2-5
CATHRAGLQETQYF	TGTGCCACCCACAGGGCCGGTCTACAAGAGACCCAGTACTTC	-	14	-	TRBV7-6	TRBJ2-5
CATSSTDTQYF	TGTGCCACCAGTAGCACAGATACGCAGTATTTT	few	11	-	TRBV15	TRBJ2-3
CSASPAGDTDTQYF	TGCAGTGCTTCCCCAGCGGGCGACACAGATACGCAGTATTTT	-	14	-	TRBV20-1	TRBJ2-3
CSATGQFLDTQYF	TGCAGTGCTACGGGCCAATTTCTGGATACGCAGTATTTT	few	13	-	TRBV20-1	TRBJ2-3
CASSLWGVSNQPQHF	TGTGCCAGCAGCCTATGGGGGGTTAGCAATCAGCCCCAGCATTTT	-	15	-	TRBV7-2	TRBJ1-5
CASNFPGLDGYTF	TGTGCCAGCAATTTCCCGGGCCTCGACGGCTACACCTTC	-	13	-	TRBV6-2/TRBV6-3	TRBJ1-2
CSAPLGSEAFF	TGCAGTGCTCCATTAGGGTCTGAAGCTTTCTTT	-	11	-	TRBV20-1	TRBJ1-1
CASSSLGISNYGYTF	TGTGCCAGCAGCTCACTAGGGATCAGTAACTATGGCTACACCTTC	-	15	-	TRBV11-1	TRBJ1-2
CATQGQSLYNEQFF	TGTGCCACCCAGGGACAGTCTTTGTACAATGAGCAGTTCTTC	-	14	TRBD1	TRBV10-3	TRBJ2-1
CASSAGQLNYGYTF	TGTGCCAGCAGCGCGGGACAGCTTAACTATGGCTACACCTTC	few	14	TRBD1	TRBV9	TRBJ1-2
CASSLAFSDRGVNTEAFF	TGTGCCAGCAGCTTAGCCTTCTCCGACAGGGGGGTGAACACTGAAGCTTTCTTT	many	18	TRBD1	TRBV7-2	TRBJ1-1
CASTQGLAGGHTQYF	TGTGCCAGCACCCAGGGACTAGCCGGAGGTCATACGCAGTATTTT	once	15	TRBD2	TRBV6-2/TRBV6-3	TRBJ2-3
CASSRGQGAFF	TGCGCCAGCAGCCGGGGACAGGGCGCTTTCTTT	-	11	TRBD1	TRBV4-1	TRBJ1-1
CASSLSGRPIQETQYF	TGTGCCAGCAGTTTGTCGGGAAGACCGATCCAAGAGACCCAGTACTTC	-	16	-	TRBV28	TRBJ2-5
CASRQVGTGDEQYF	TGTGCCAGCAGACAAGTGGGGACGGGGGACGAGCAGTACTTC	few	14	-	TRBV6-2/TRBV6-3	TRBJ2-7
CASSLASSAGTDTQYF	TGTGCCAGCAGCTTGGCTTCCAGCGCGGGCACAGATACGCAGTATTTT	few	16	-	TRBV5-4	TRBJ2-3
CASSLGQLLNSPLHF	TGTGCCAGCAGTTTAGGACAGCTACTCAATTCACCCCTCCACTTT	many	15	-	TRBV7-2	TRBJ1-6
CSARRLAAHNEQFF	TGCAGTGCTAGAAGGCTAGCGGCACACAATGAGCAGTTCTTC	-	14	TRBD2	TRBV20-1	TRBJ2-1
CASGPRAGQETQYF	TGTGCCAGCGGACCGAGAGCAGGTCAAGAGACCCAGTACTTC	-	14	-	TRBV27	TRBJ2-5
CASSAVTVGYTF	TGTGCCAGCAGCGCCGTGACGGTTGGCTACACCTTC	-	12	-	TRBV7-8	TRBJ1-2
CAWGGDTNTEAFF	TGTGCCTGGGGGGGGGACACGAACACTGAAGCTTTCTTT	few	13	-	TRBV30	TRBJ1-1
CASSLNRGGVSVNEKLFF	TGTGCCAGCAGCTTAAATCGAGGGGGCGTTTCTGTGAATGAAAAACTGTTTTTT	few	18	TRBD1	TRBV5-4	TRBJ1-4
CASSPKRGGSDEQYF	TGTGCCAGCAGCCCCAAGCGGGGGGGATCTGATGAGCAGTACTTC	few	15	TRBD2	TRBV5-4	TRBJ2-7
CASSPTPHREQYF	TGTGCCAGCAGCCCCACCCCACACCGGGAGCAGTACTTC	-	13	-	TRBV5-6	TRBJ2-7
CASSIDREFDQFF	TGTGCCAGTAGTATAGACAGGGAGTTTGACCAGTTCTTC	-	13	-	TRBV19	TRBJ2-1
CSARGSGGESYNEQFF	TGCAGTGCTAGAGGCAGCGGGGGAGAGTCCTACAATGAGCAGTTCTTC	-	16	TRBD2	TRBV20-1	TRBJ2-1
CASSLDGAFGAQYF	TGTGCCAGCAGCTTAGACGGAGCTTTTGGGGCCCAGTACTTC	-	14	-	TRBV11-2	TRBJ2-5
CASLADTQYF	TGTGCCAGCCTTGCAGATACGCAGTATTTT	-	10	-	TRBV5-4	TRBJ2-3
CASSFTPGQGTFAFF	TGTGCCAGCAGCTTTACTCCGGGACAGGGGACTTTTGCTTTCTTT	-	15	TRBD1	TRBV11-3	TRBJ1-1
CASSSFDRPLSHTF	TGTGCCAGCAGCTCCTTTGACAGGCCCTTAAGTCACACCTTC	-	14	-	TRBV7-2	TRBJ1-2
CASSYRGGSYEQYF	TGTGCCAGCAGCTACAGGGGAGGGTCCTACGAGCAGTACTTC	-	14	-	TRBV5-6	TRBJ2-7
CASSPGWGAENTEAFF	TGTGCCAGCAGCCCGGGTTGGGGGGCCGAGAACACTGAAGCTTTCTTT	few	16	-	TRBV7-8	TRBJ1-1